The next 27 T cell receptor beta chains were all read from a single sample in a study of CD8+ T cells in alopecia areata. As the sequencing template, cDNA was produced by extracting RNA and reverse transcribing it. TCRdb's copy holds only in-frame clones and misses some; the assay was immunoSEQ multiplex PCR. In total the sample includes more than 90,000 clones, none of them seen once. The sequenced sample consisted of lesional skin. These TCRs come from a C3H/HeJ mouse with alopecia areata. For the strain, the MHC haplotype given is H2-k.

For this clone: The protein recorded in TCRdb does not match the translated DNA at residue 13; the protein presented here comes from translating the DNA. Gene and germline names: mouse. Coverage ceases 3 residues before the CDR3 finishes, and the germline J gene fills in the end. The chain couples TRBV29 to TRBJ1-3, with D tentatively TRBD1 (5 bases). V dropped 2 bases and J dropped 0 bases, with 11 bases sitting between them. The CDR3 contains 16 residues. The germline CDR1 and CDR2 sequences are MSHET and SYDVDS. The covered CDR3 bases are TGTGCTAGCAGTTTAGGGGGGGGGAATTCTGGAAATACG. Its protein is CASSLGGGNSGNT. The full CDR3 protein reads CASSLGGGNSGNTLYF. The full variable domain, completed using reference TRBV29 and TRBJ1-3, is DMKVTQMPRYLIKRMGENVLLECGQDMSHETMYWYRQDPGLGLQLIYISYDVDSNSEGDIPKGYRVSRKKREHFSLILDSAKTNQTSVYFCASSLGGGNSGNTLYFGEGSRLIVV.

This clone was detected a few times. TCRdb's protein sequence differs at residue 13 from the translated DNA; the protein presented here follows the DNA. Gene names are mouse gene names. The observed sequence ends 3 residues before the CDR3 terminus, with the missing tail filled in from the germline J gene. The chain joins TRBV19 to TRBJ1-3, with TRBD1 matching 7 bases. CDR1 FNHDT and CDR2 SITEND come from the germline V gene (reference sequence). CDR3 length: 16 amino acids. Trimming cost V 2 bases and J 0 bases; bases outside gene matches: 5. The CDR3 reads CASSIGRGNSGNTLYF. CDR3 bases read: TGTGCCAGCAGTATCGGCAGGGGGAATTCTGGAAATACG.

This clone was counted at least ten times. Mouse gene names apply. Read coverage stops 4 residues before the CDR3 terminus; the germline J gene supplies the remainder. The V gene is TRBV13-3, the J gene TRBJ2-5; D is perhaps TRBD2 (5 bases). This CDR3 has 14 amino acids. V shed 3 bases and J shed 2 bases, with 10 bases lying between them. Germline-derived CDR1 and CDR2 are NNHDY and SYVADS. The sequenced part of the CDR3 DNA is TGTGCCAGCAGTGTGGGGTTAGGCCAAGAC. Translation: CASSVGLGQD. The entire CDR3 sequence reads CASSVGLGQDTQYF.

The table lists this clone with a few counts. Germline and genes: mouse. The CDR3 is cut off 4 residues early in the read; its end comes from the germline J gene. The chain links TRBV14 to TRBJ2-5; 10 bases are a match to TRBD2. Trimming cost V 0 bases and J 0 bases; bases outside gene matches: 4. The length of the CDR3 is 17 residues. Germline CDR1 reads SGHDT; CDR2 reads FRDEAV. The CDR3 loop is CASSFWTGGINQDTQYF. The CDR3 DNA, read in part, is TGTGCCAGCAGTTTCTGGACTGGGGGTATTAACCAAGAC.

Worth noting for this clone: Mouse names are used for the genes. The read comes to an end 4 residues before the CDR3 does, leaving the germline J gene to fill in the end. The chain links TRBV13-3 to TRBJ2-7; D remains ambiguous. CDR1 NNHDY and CDR2 SYVADS come from the germline V gene. There are 13 residues in the CDR3. The DNA read from the CDR3 is TGTGCCAGCAGTGATGGCCAGGCATAT. Translation gives CASSDGQAY. The complete CDR3 reads CASSDGQAYEQYF.

This clone has a handful of counts. Gene names are mouse gene names. The CDR3 extends 4 residues past the end of the read, so its final part is completed from the germline J gene. The chain has TRBV13-2 and TRBJ2-3; 12 nucleotides agree with TRBD2. The CDR3 is 16 amino acids. The ends lost 3 bases at V and 3 bases at J; junction bases unmatched: 5. Germline CDR1 reads NNHNN; CDR2 reads SYGAGS (reference sequence). The CDR3 bases that were read are TGTGCCAGCGGTGGACTGGGGGGGCGCGAAGCAGAA. This sequence encodes CASGGLGGREAE. Given in full, the CDR3 is CASGGLGGREAETLYF.

This clone showed up just a few times. Gene names refer to mouse genes. The read ends 4 residues before the CDR3 terminus; that terminus is restored from the germline J gene. The chain links TRBV16 to TRBJ2-5, with 10 bases fitting TRBD2. In germline, CDR1 is SGHSA, CDR2 FRNQAP. The CDR3 sequence is 14 residues long. The sequenced CDR3 bases are TGTGCAAGCAGCTTGACTGGGGGGAAAGAC. Protein: CASSLTGGKD. The full CDR3 protein is CASSLTGGKDTQYF.

Points on this clone: Mouse gene names apply. The CDR3 end lies 4 residues beyond the end of the read and is filled in from the germline J gene. V usage is TRBV13-3 and J usage is TRBJ2-5; no definite D call. The CDR3 is made up of 12 amino acids. Germline loops: CDR1 NNHDY, CDR2 SYVADS. The V gene lost 10 bases and the J gene lost 0 bases, with 9 bases spanning the gap. CDR3 DNA, as far as it was read: TGTGCCTCCAGGTCTAACCAAGAC. Translated: CASRSNQD. The CDR3 reads in full as CASRSNQDTQYF.

This clone occurred a few times. Mouse names are used for the genes. The read halts 4 residues ahead of the CDR3 end, with the missing end drawn from the germline J gene. V usage is TRBV13-3 and J usage is TRBJ2-7, with TRBD2 matching over 7 bases. V lost 8 bases and J lost 0; bases outside the gene matches: 5. Per germline, CDR1 NNHDY and CDR2 SYVADS. The CDR3 length is 13 residues. The CDR3 sequence is CASILGSSYEQYF. The CDR3 bases that were read are TGTGCCAGTATACTGGGGAGCTCCTAT.

This clone was seen a handful of times. Mouse names are used for the genes. The read terminates 4 residues before the CDR3 end, so the remaining end is supplied by the germline J gene. The rearrangement joins TRBV13-3 to TRBJ1-4; 10 positions agree with TRBD1. Germline V gene sequence: CDR1 NNHDY, CDR2 SYVADS. CDR3 length: 14 amino acids. CDR3 region: CASSTGQGFERLFF. Incomplete CDR3 DNA: TGTGCCAGCAGTACGGGACAGGGGTTCGAA.

A remark on this clone: Mouse gene names apply. The read halts 4 residues ahead of the CDR3 end, with the missing end drawn from the germline J gene. V gene TRBV19 combines with J gene TRBJ1-2; D is possibly TRBD1 (6 bases). Germline V gene lookup returns CDR1 FNHDT and CDR2 SITEND (reference sequence). The CDR3 has 13 residues. CDR3: CASSMDGGRDYTF. CDR3 DNA (partial): TGTGCCAGCAGTATGGATGGGGGGCGC.

The table lists this clone with a few counts. The listed genes are named as in mouse. The read ends 4 residues early relative to the CDR3; the germline J gene fills the gap. The chain combines TRBV13-3 with TRBJ2-4, with D maybe TRBD1 (5 bases). Germline V gene sequence: CDR1 NNHDY, CDR2 SYVADS. This CDR3 is built from 14 residues. V was cut by 3 bases and J by 3 bases, with 11 bases left in between. Incomplete CDR3 DNA: TGTGCCAGCAGTGCAATGACAGCACAAAAC. It translates to CASSAMTAQN. The full-length CDR3 reads as CASSAMTAQNTLYF.

This clone was seen more than once but under ten times. Gene names refer to mouse genes. The sequenced fragment ends 4 residues before the CDR3 boundary, so the rest is inferred from the germline J gene. The V call is TRBV1, the J call TRBJ2-7, with 7 positions matching TRBD1. Germline V lookup: CDR1 NSQYPW, CDR2 LRSPGD (reference sequence). The CDR3 has 13 residues. Germline trimming cut 4 bases from V and 3 bases from J; bases unmatched to any gene: 3. Incomplete CDR3 DNA: TGCACCTGCAGTGTCGGGACAGACTAT. It codes for CTCSVGTDY. Given in full, the CDR3 is CTCSVGTDYEQYF. Together with reference TRBV1 and TRBJ2-7, the CDR3 gives the full variable domain: VTLLEQNPRWRLVPRGQAVNLRCILKNSQYPWMSWYQQDLQKQLQWLFTLRSPGDKEVKSLPGADYLATRVTDTELRLQVANMSQGRTLYCTCSVGTDYEQYFGPGTRLTVL.

This clone occurred many times. The gene names given are mouse names. The read comes to an end 4 residues before the CDR3 does, leaving the germline J gene to fill in the end. The rearrangement joins TRBV13-3 to TRBJ1-2; unclear D gene. Germline V CDR1 and CDR2: NNHDY, SYVADS. This CDR3 is 13 amino acids long. V was shortened by 1 base and J by 1 base, with 5 bases between the two germline ends. Here the CDR3 reads CASSDSRNSDYTF. Incomplete CDR3 DNA: TGTGCCAGCAGTGATAGTAGAAACTCC.

A few counts support this clone. Gene names and germline refer to mouse. The CDR3 end lies 4 residues beyond the end of the read and is filled in from the germline J gene. This chain uses TRBV13-2 with TRBJ2-3, with D possibly matching TRBD1 (7 bases). Trimming removed 4 bases from V and 2 bases from J, with 11 bases in between. CDR1 is NNHNN and CDR2 is SYGAGS in the germline V gene (reference sequence). The CDR3 length is 14 residues. Incomplete CDR3 DNA: TGTGCCAGCGGTAGGGGGCGGGATGCAGAA. Amino acid sequence: CASGRGRDAE. The whole CDR3 protein is CASGRGRDAETLYF.

This clone turned up a few times. There is a difference at residue 12 between the TCRdb protein and the DNA translation, so the protein given here was translated from the DNA. The genes are named according to mouse. The read falls 3 residues short of the CDR3 end, and the missing part is taken from the germline J gene. The gene calls are TRBV19 and TRBJ1-3; weak D call: TRBD1 (5 bases). Germline CDR1 FNHDT, CDR2 SITEND (reference sequence). The CDR3 is 15 residues long. The germline V and J ends were trimmed by 2 bases and 1 base, with 10 bases remaining between them. The CDR3: CASSMRGRSGNTLYF. Partial CDR3 DNA: TGTGCCAGCAGTATGAGGGGTAGATCTGGAAATACG.

With regard to this clone: Gene names refer to mouse genes. The CDR3 is cut off 4 residues early in the read; its end comes from the germline J gene. The chain recombines TRBV19 with TRBJ1-1; 11 bases agree with TRBD1. The CDR3 runs 14 residues. Germline V gives CDR1 FNHDT, CDR2 SITEND (reference sequence). V lost 4 bases, J lost 3 bases, and 2 bases stayed unmatched. The sequenced CDR3 bases are TGTGCCAGCAGTCGGACAGGGGGCGACACA. It yields the protein CASSRTGGDT. The complete CDR3 reads CASSRTGGDTEVFF.

This clone was detected a few times. Here the gene names and germline are mouse. The read falls 4 residues short of the CDR3 end, and the missing part is taken from the germline J gene. The gene calls are TRBV13-3 and TRBJ1-2; 10 nucleotides line up with TRBD1. With 6 bases clipped from V and 4 bases from J, the junction kept 9 bases outside the gene matches. The CDR3 length is 15 residues. Germline V gives CDR1 NNHDY, CDR2 SYVADS. The sequenced part of the CDR3 DNA is TGTGCCAGCAACGACAGGGGGCTGGGGGCCTCC. This codes for CASNDRGLGAS. From start to end, the CDR3 is CASNDRGLGASDYTF.

This clone was detected only a few times. The germline and genes are mouse ones. The read falls 4 residues short of the CDR3 end, and the missing part is taken from the germline J gene. The chain uses TRBV19 and TRBJ2-1; TRBD2 matches at 12 bases. CDR3 size: 16 residues. Per germline, CDR1 FNHDT and CDR2 SITEND (reference sequence). J was trimmed by 6 bases and V by 0 bases; bases with no gene match: 4. CDR3 DNA, as far as it was read: TGTGCCAGCAGTATAGGGGACTGGGGGGTTTTTGCT. This sequence encodes CASSIGDWGVFA. The CDR3, in full, reads CASSIGDWGVFAEQFF. Complete variable domain (other parts from reference TRBV19 and TRBJ2-1): GGIITQTPKFLIGQEGQKLTLKCQQNFNHDTMYWYRQDSGKGLRLIYYSITENDLQKGDLSEGYDASREKKSSFSLTVTSAQKNEMAVFLCASSIGDWGVFAEQFFGPGTRLTVL.

This clone was seen only a few times. The protein TCRdb lists differs from the translation of the DNA at residue 13; the protein given here is translated from the DNA itself. The gene symbols are mouse symbols. The DNA ends 3 residues before the CDR3 does, and the rest of the CDR3 is filled in from the germline J gene. The V and J genes are TRBV1 and TRBJ1-3; no definite D call. V was pared by 0 bases and J by 0 bases, with 9 bases between. The length of the CDR3 is 16 residues. Germline assignment: CDR1 NSQYPW and CDR2 LRSPGD (reference sequence). The DNA read from the CDR3 is TGCACCTGCAGTGCAGACCAAGACAATTCTGGAAATACG. Amino acid sequence: CTCSADQDNSGNT. The entire CDR3 protein is CTCSADQDNSGNTLYF.

This clone was seen a handful of times. Genes and germline are mouse. The read stops 4 residues short of the end of the CDR3; the missing end is completed from the germline J gene. V gene TRBV13-3 combines with J gene TRBJ2-7, with TRBD2 identical over 10 bases. The CDR3 is made up of 16 amino acids. Germline values: CDR1 NNHDY, CDR2 SYVADS. The sequenced part of the CDR3 DNA is TGTGCCAGCAGTGATCCGTCTGGGGGGGCTTGGTAT. It is translated as CASSDPSGGAWY. Given in full, the CDR3 is CASSDPSGGAWYEQYF.

As concerns this clone: Gene names are mouse gene names. The CDR3 end lies 4 residues beyond the end of the read and is filled in from the germline J gene. The chain links TRBV13-1 to TRBJ2-2; no firm D call. The CDR3 sequence is 13 residues long. Germline CDR1 is NSHNY and CDR2 is SYGAGN. V was clipped by 5 bases and J by 4 bases, with 9 bases between them. CDR3 sequence reads: CASRETLTGQLYF. The sequenced CDR3 bases are TGTGCCAGCAGGGAGACACTCACCGGG.

Of note for this clone: The gene symbols are mouse symbols. With the read ending 4 residues before the CDR3 end, the germline J gene is used to fill in that end. This sample also contains other DNA sequences that code for the same CDR3. The V and J genes are TRBV13-3 and TRBJ2-5; TRBD2 agrees at 11 bases. The CDR3 extends over 16 amino acids. Germline assignment: CDR1 NNHDY and CDR2 SYVADS. The CDR3 bases that were read are TGTGCCAGCAGTGATGCAAGGGACTGGGGGAAAGAC. Residues: CASSDARDWGKD. The complete CDR3 protein is CASSDARDWGKDTQYF.

This clone was found a few times. The genes are named according to mouse. The missing CDR3 end, 4 residues past where the read stops, is filled in from the germline J gene. The rearrangement links TRBV13-2 to TRBJ2-7, with TRBD1 as a possible D gene (7 bases). Germline values: CDR1 NNHNN, CDR2 SYGAGS (reference sequence). The CDR3 consists of 16 residues. With 3 bases removed from V and 0 bases from J, the gap between germline ends came to 16 bases. CDR3 loop: CASGALPGGSSYEQYF. The DNA read from the CDR3 is TGTGCCAGCGGTGCTCTCCCAGGGGGGAGCTCCTAT.

Comments on this clone: The protein TCRdb lists differs from the translation of the DNA at residue 12; the protein given here is translated from the DNA itself. Mouse names are used for the genes. The CDR3 end lies 3 residues beyond the end of the read and is filled in from the germline J gene. This chain links TRBV19 with TRBJ1-3; D may be TRBD1 (5 bases). CDR1 is FNHDT and CDR2 is SITEND in the germline V gene (reference sequence). The CDR3 totals 15 residues. V dropped 2 bases and J dropped 0 bases, with 9 bases sitting between them. The CDR3 sequence: CASSISRGSGNTLYF. The part of the CDR3 DNA that was read is TGTGCCAGCAGTATTTCGAGGGGTTCTGGAAATACG.

This clone was detected many times. TCRdb's protein does not match the DNA translation at residue 13; the protein provided is translated from the DNA. Mouse gene names and germline throughout. The read comes to an end 3 residues before the CDR3 does, leaving the germline J gene to fill in the end. The chain joins TRBV13-3 to TRBJ1-6; D possibly corresponds to TRBD1 (6 bases). TRBJ1-6 has ORF status, its function being uncertain. V gave up 0 bases and J gave up 5 bases, with 12 bases separating them. The CDR3 is made up of 16 amino acids. Germline-derived CDR1 and CDR2 are NNHDY and SYVADS. The sequenced part of the CDR3 DNA is TGTGCCAGCAGTGATGCAGGGGCAGGGCATAATTCGCCC. It yields the protein CASSDAGAGHNSP. From start to end, the CDR3 is CASSDAGAGHNSPLYF.

Remarks on this clone: Here the gene names and germline are mouse. The read terminates 4 residues ahead of where the CDR3 ends, so the germline J gene completes it. The V and J genes are TRBV31 and TRBJ2-3; no clear D gene. V was clipped by 0 bases and J by 0 bases, with 7 bases between them. Looked up from germline, CDR1 is GKSSPN and CDR2 is SITVG. The length of the CDR3 is 14 residues. The CDR3 spells CAWSLLGSAETLYF. The part of the CDR3 DNA that was read is TGTGCCTGGAGTCTGTTGGGTAGTGCAGAA. Complete variable domain (other parts from reference TRBV31 and TRBJ2-3): AQTIHQWPVAEIKAVGSPLSLGCTIKGKSSPNLYWYWQATGGTLQQLFYSITVGQVESVVQLNLSASRPKDDQFILSTEKLLLSHSGFYLCAWSLLGSAETLYFGSGTRLTVL.